This TCR beta chain was retrieved from a study of cytomegalovirus exposure and HLA in healthy donors. Study results and limitations: According to the study, around 160 TCR beta chains were cytomegalovirus-associated. High sensitivity and specificity were reportedly achieved when the classifier diagnosed cytomegalovirus status.

The CDR3 covers 13 residues. CDR1 SGHNT and CDR2 YYREEE come from the germline V gene (reference sequence). The V gene lost 5 bases and the J gene lost 4 bases, with 12 bases spanning the gap. Libraries were prepared by immunoSEQ multiplex PCR; TCRdb keeps only in-frame clonotypes and omits some of them. The repertoire holds 110,000 or so clones, with roughly 88% as singletons. The table lists this clone with a few counts. The antigen remains undetermined. The V call is TRBV5-4, the J call TRBJ1-2; D is uncertain. Sample: PBMCs. The sequence was collected from a woman between 18 and 29 years old in good health and CMV-seronegative. CDR3 nucleotides: TGTGCCAGCAGGAGGGCCCCTTTCTATGGCTACACCTTC. Translation: CASRRAPFYGYTF.